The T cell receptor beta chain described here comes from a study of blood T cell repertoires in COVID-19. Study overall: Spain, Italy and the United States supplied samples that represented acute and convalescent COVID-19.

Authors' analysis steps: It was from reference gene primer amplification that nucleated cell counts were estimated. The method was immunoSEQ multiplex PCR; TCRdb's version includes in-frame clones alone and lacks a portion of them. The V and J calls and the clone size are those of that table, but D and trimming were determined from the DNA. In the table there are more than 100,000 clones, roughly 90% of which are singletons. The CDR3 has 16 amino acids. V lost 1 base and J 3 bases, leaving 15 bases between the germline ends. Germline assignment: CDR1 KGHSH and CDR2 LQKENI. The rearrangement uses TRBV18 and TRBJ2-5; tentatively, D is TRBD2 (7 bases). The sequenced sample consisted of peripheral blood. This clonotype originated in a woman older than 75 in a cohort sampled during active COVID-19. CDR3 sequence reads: CASSPQGGGSKETQYF. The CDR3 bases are TGTGCCAGCTCACCACAGGGCGGGGGCTCAAAAGAGACCCAGTACTTC.